One sample yielded the 3 T cell receptor beta chains listed below, sequenced in a study of cytomegalovirus exposure and HLA in healthy donors. Clones were read by immunoSEQ multiplex PCR, and TCRdb kept only the in-frame ones, dropping some. Among 130,000 to 150,000 clones listed, around 89% were seen once. Material: PBMCs. The source is a woman in her thirties in good health and CMV-seropositive.

The J gene is TRBJ1-5, the V gene TRBV6-1; D unresolved. The CDR3 is made up of 13 amino acids. The V gene lost 6 bases and the J gene lost 0 bases, with 6 bases spanning the gap. Germline assignment: CDR1 MNHNS and CDR2 SASEGT. The CDR3: CASRLTSNQPQHF. The CDR3 region has the DNA TGTGCCAGCAGGCTAACTAGCAATCAGCCCCAGCATTTT.

This clone was seen just once. This rearrangement joins TRBV4-1 to TRBJ1-4, with 9 bases fitting TRBD1. V lost 1 base, J lost 6 bases, and 3 bases stayed unmatched. The CDR3 runs 15 residues. The germline V gene has CDR1 MGHRA and CDR2 YSYEKL. CDR3 protein: CASSQVRQGDEKLFF. The CDR3 region has the DNA TGCGCCAGCAGCCAAGTACGACAGGGGGATGAAAAACTGTTTTTT.

The chain joins TRBV7-9 to TRBJ1-1; D is uncertain. Germline CDR1 SEHNR, CDR2 FQNEAQ (reference sequence). This CDR3 contains 12 residues. With 2 bases removed from V and 4 bases from J, the gap between germline ends came to 5 bases. The CDR3 is CASSLYPTEAFF. The CDR3 DNA follows: TGTGCCAGCAGCTTATATCCCACTGAAGCTTTCTTT.